Listed below are T cell receptor beta chains from one sample, sequenced in a study of blood T cell repertoires in COVID-19. The data were produced by immunoSEQ multiplex PCR, yet TCRdb's version contains in-frame clones alone and is incomplete. This sample has about 130,000 clones; roughly 85% occur once, and the top ten carry 25% to 30%. The sequencing sample was made of peripheral blood. The receptors were gathered from a woman aged 80 or over with acute or convalescent COVID-19. Both conserved end residues are part of each CDR3. The D gene is left open where the match is weak. Where a row states a size, it is once, few, many or the class of an expanded clone; other rows omit it.

>TRBJ1-4|TRBV20-1|TRBD1|.
TGCAGTGCTAGTACCGGGACAGCCCAACTAAAGGGCACTAATGAAAAACTGTTTTTT
CSASTGTAQLKGTNEKLFF
>TRBJ1-6|TRBV2|.|few
TGTGCCAGCTCCCCCCAGGGGTACAATTCACCCCTCCACTTT
CASSPQGYNSPLHF
>TRBJ1-5|TRBV19|.|.
TGTGCCAGTAGTGGATGGTCCCCATTCGGGCAGCCCCAGCATTTT
CASSGWSPFGQPQHF
>TRBJ2-2|TRBV11-2|.|.
TGTGCCAGCAGCCCCGGGACTGTGGTGGCGGGTGAAAACACCGGGGAGCTGTTTTTT
CASSPGTVVAGENTGELFF
>TRBJ1-1|TRBV18|.|.
TGTGCCAGCTCACCAGGTTTAGTGGTGAACACTGAAGCTTTCTTT
CASSPGLVVNTEAFF
>TRBJ1-2|TRBV3-1/TRBV3-2|.|.
TGTGCCAGCAGCCAAGCACAGCTCTTGGGGCTATATGGCTACACCTTC
CASSQAQLLGLYGYTF
>TRBJ1-3|TRBV6-5|.|.
TGTGCCAGCAGTTACCGACAGAGCTCTGGAAACACCATATATTTT
CASSYRQSSGNTIYF
>TRBJ2-5|TRBV5-1|.|few
TGCGCCAGCAGCTTCGGGGAGACCCAGTACTTC
CASSFGETQYF
>TRBJ1-1|TRBV18|.|few
TGTGCCAGCTCACCACCGCCGCCAGGGGAGACTTTCTTT
CASSPPPPGETFF
>TRBJ2-1|TRBV7-2|TRBD2|.
TGTGCCAGCAGCCGTCGGGGAATTAGCGGGGAGTACAATGAGCAGTTCTTC
CASSRRGISGEYNEQFF
>TRBJ2-7|TRBV2|.|.
TGTGCCAGCAGTGCTCACAGCACCTCCTACGAGCAGTACTTC
CASSAHSTSYEQYF
>TRBJ1-5|TRBV5-8|TRBD1|.
TGTGCCAGCAGCTTGAGGGACAGGAACAATCAGCCCCAGCATTTT
CASSLRDRNNQPQHF
>TRBJ1-3|TRBV18|.|once
TGTGCCAGCTCGCGGGACCGATACTCTGGAAACACCATATATTTT
CASSRDRYSGNTIYF
>TRBJ1-4|TRBV24-1|.|once
TGTGCCACCAGCGCGGGAGGAACTAATGAAAAACTGTTTTTT
CATSAGGTNEKLFF
>TRBJ2-2|TRBV12-3/TRBV12-4|.|.
TGTGCCAGCAGCTCAGGGTCGGAGGAGCTGTTTTTT
CASSSGSEELFF
>TRBJ2-7|TRBV7-6|.|.
TGTGCCAGCAGCTTGGTCGCGGGGGCCTTCTACGAGCAGTACTTC
CASSLVAGAFYEQYF
>TRBJ1-1|TRBV5-1|.|.
TGCGCCAGCAGCTTTGAGGTACGGAACACTGAAGCTTTCTTT
CASSFEVRNTEAFF
>TRBJ1-5|TRBV4-2|.|.
TGTGCCAGCAGCCAAGGAGGGGAGGCTCAGCCCCAGCATTTT
CASSQGGEAQPQHF
>TRBJ2-6|TRBV5-1|TRBD1|.
TGCGCCAGCAGCTTGGGGGGGACAGCTACTGGGGCCAACGTCCTGACTTTC
CASSLGGTATGANVLTF
>TRBJ1-5|TRBV5-8|TRBD1|.
TGTGCCAGCAGCTTGGTCCAGGACCGATCCAGGGGGGATTTT
CASSLVQDRSRGDF
>TRBJ1-2|TRBV19|.|.
TGTGCCAGTAGTATCAGTGGGGCAGGCGGTGGCTACACCTTC
CASSISGAGGGYTF
>TRBJ1-1|TRBV7-3|TRBD1|.
TGTGCCAGCAGCTTAAGTGGGGGGACAGAGGATGAAGCTTTCTTT
CASSLSGGTEDEAFF
>TRBJ2-1|TRBV6-5|TRBD2|.
TGTGCCAGCATCCCTAGCGGGGCAACTACAGAGTTCTTC
CASIPSGATTEFF
>TRBJ1-1|TRBV12-5|.|once
TGTGCTAGTGGTCCCCAGGGGTTGAACACTGAAGCTTTCTTT
CASGPQGLNTEAFF
>TRBJ1-6|TRBV18|TRBD1|.
TGTGCCAGCTCACCGTACAGGGGGAATAATTCACCCCTCCACTTT
CASSPYRGNNSPLHF
>TRBJ1-5|TRBV6-5|.|.
TGTGCCAGCACCCGACAGGCAAATCAGCCCCAGCATTTT
CASTRQANQPQHF
>TRBJ2-3|TRBV7-9|.|.
TGTGCCAGCAGCTTACAGTCGACTAGCACAGATACGCAGTATTTT
CASSLQSTSTDTQYF
>TRBJ2-5|TRBV7-6|TRBD1|.
TGTGCCAGCAGCCTTTCCGGGACAGGGGGAGAGACCCAGTACTTC
CASSLSGTGGETQYF
>TRBJ1-1|TRBV29-1|.|.
TGCAGCGTTGAAGATCACGGGCGGGGAAAATTT
CSVEDHGRGKF
>TRBJ2-6|TRBV5-1|.|.
TGCGCCAGCAGCCTCACTAGACAGGCAAGCCTTGTCTCTGGGGCCAACGTCCTGACTTTC
CASSLTRQASLVSGANVLTF
>TRBJ2-5|TRBV9|TRBD2|.
TGTGCCAGCAGCCTGATAGCGGGGGCCGGAGAGACCCAGTACTTC
CASSLIAGAGETQYF
>TRBJ1-4|TRBV19|.|.
TGTGCCAGTAGTATGGACGGGGTTCGCGGTGAAAAACTGTTTTTT
CASSMDGVRGEKLFF
>TRBJ2-7|TRBV12-3/TRBV12-4|.|.
TGTGCCAGCAGTTTAAACGCACAGAACGAGCAGTACTTC
CASSLNAQNEQYF
>TRBJ2-3|TRBV4-3|TRBD1|few
TGCGCCAGCAGCCCCTGGACAGGGGGAACTTCTAGCACAGATACGCAGTATTTT
CASSPWTGGTSSTDTQYF
>TRBJ1-2|TRBV29-1|TRBD1|.
TGCAGCGTAAGGGTACCGGGACAGCCTCAAAGGGGCGGCTACACCTTC
CSVRVPGQPQRGGYTF
>TRBJ1-5|TRBV28|.|.
TGTGCCAGCGCTAGGCAGCTTAATCAGCCCCAGCATTTT
CASARQLNQPQHF
>TRBJ2-6|TRBV28|TRBD1|.
TGTGCCAGCAGAAGGACAGGGAACTCTGGGGCCAACGTCCTGACTTTC
CASRRTGNSGANVLTF
>TRBJ2-1|TRBV10-1|.|once
TGCGCCAGCAGCCAGGGGCTGTCCAGCAATGAGCAGTTCTTC
CASSQGLSSNEQFF
>TRBJ1-1|TRBV20-1|.|.
TGCAGTGCTAGTGCCACATTGAACACTGAAGCTTTCTTT
CSASATLNTEAFF
>TRBJ2-5|TRBV7-3|TRBD2|.
TGTGCCAGCAGCTTAACTGCTGGCGGGGGGAGAGAGACCCAGTACTTC
CASSLTAGGGRETQYF
>TRBJ1-6|TRBV12-3/TRBV12-4|.|.
TGTGCCAGCAGTTTAGCCATTAATTCACCCCTCCACTTT
CASSLAINSPLHF
>TRBJ1-2|TRBV29-1|TRBD1|.
TGCAGCGTCAGCCGGGACAGCGGCTCCTATGGCTACACCTTC
CSVSRDSGSYGYTF
>TRBJ2-4|TRBV6-5|TRBD1|.
TGTGCCAGCAGTTTACAGGGGGCGTCCAAAAACATTCAGTACTTC
CASSLQGASKNIQYF
>TRBJ2-3|TRBV2|.|.
TGTGCCAGCAGCCCTGCCCGGGTTACTAGCACAGATACGCAGTATTTT
CASSPARVTSTDTQYF
>TRBJ1-2|TRBV4-1|.|.
TGCGCCAGCAGCCAAGACCAGGGTCTCTATGGCTACACCTTC
CASSQDQGLYGYTF
>TRBJ1-4|TRBV7-2|.|.
TGTGCCAGCAGCCAGTCCTTGACAGGTGGAAAACTGTTTTTT
CASSQSLTGGKLFF
>TRBJ1-3|TRBV4-1|.|few
TGCGCCAGCAGCCAAGAGCCAGGCTCTGGAAACACCATATATTTT
CASSQEPGSGNTIYF
>TRBJ2-1|TRBV7-9|TRBD1|.
TGTGCCAGCAGCTTGGGACAGGGCTTGAGCTACAATGAGCAGTTCTTC
CASSLGQGLSYNEQFF
>TRBJ1-5|TRBV20-1|.|.
TGCAGTGCTAGTCACGGTGTCGGCAATCAGCCCCAGCATTTT
CSASHGVGNQPQHF
>TRBJ2-2|TRBV5-1|.|.
TGCGCCAGCAGCTTAACTAACGGGAACACCGGGGAGCTGTTTTTT
CASSLTNGNTGELFF
>TRBJ2-1|TRBV10-3|TRBD2|.
TGTGCCATCAGCCCGCGGACTAGCGGGGGTAGGGAGCAGTTCTTC
CAISPRTSGGREQFF
>TRBJ2-2|TRBV5-1|.|.
TGCGCCAGCAGCCTTACAGGGAACACCGGGGAGCTGTTTTTT
CASSLTGNTGELFF
>TRBJ1-5|TRBV2|.|.
TGTGCCAGCAGTACAGACACCTTCGGCCAGCCCCAGCATTTT
CASSTDTFGQPQHF